The rows below give T cell receptor beta chains drawn from one sample of a study of T cell changes during pregnancy in multiple sclerosis. Libraries were prepared by immunoSEQ multiplex PCR; TCRdb keeps only in-frame clonotypes and omits some of them. The table shows some 63,000 clones, with about 91% occurring only once. Source: peripheral blood, taken before pregnancy. The receptors derive from a female donor with multiple sclerosis, enrolled in a pregnancy study. Both conserved end residues are part of each CDR3. A D gene is named only where the DNA matches it firmly.

v_gene	j_gene	d_gene	len	CDR3aa	CDR3nt
TRBV12-5	TRBJ2-5	TRBD1	13	CASGLTGEETQYF	TGTGCTAGTGGTTTGACAGGGGAGGAGACCCAGTACTTC
TRBV4-2	TRBJ2-5	.	16	CASSHSQSRYQETQYF	TGTGCCAGCAGCCATAGCCAAAGCCGGTACCAAGAGACCCAGTACTTC
TRBV7-7	TRBJ1-4	.	14	CASSPGEANEKLFF	TGTGCTAGCAGCCCCGGTGAGGCTAATGAAAAACTGTTTTTT
TRBV27	TRBJ2-7	TRBD1	15	CASSGQGQGTYEQYF	TGTGCCAGCAGTGGCCAGGGACAGGGTACCTACGAGCAGTACTTC
TRBV19	TRBJ2-2	TRBD1	15	CASSQRQGNTGELFF	TGTGCCAGTAGTCAAAGACAGGGGAACACCGGGGAGCTGTTTTTT
TRBV19	TRBJ1-5	TRBD1	18	CASSILGIGQAVDQPQHF	TGTGCCAGTAGTATTTTGGGAATCGGACAGGCTGTAGATCAGCCCCAGCATTTT
TRBV5-1	TRBJ2-6	.	18	CASSFGRTESSGANVLTF	TGCGCCAGCAGCTTTGGAAGGACAGAGAGCTCTGGGGCCAACGTCCTGACTTTC
TRBV7-6	TRBJ2-7	TRBD1	14	CASSLRTGIGEQYF	TGTGCCAGCAGCCTTCGGACAGGGATCGGCGAGCAGTACTTC
TRBV9	TRBJ1-1	.	15	CASSVVGTRGTEAFF	TGTGCCAGCAGCGTAGTAGGGACACGGGGCACTGAAGCTTTCTTT
TRBV6-6	TRBJ1-2	.	15	CASSLLGAQGRGYTF	TGTGCCAGCAGTCTACTCGGGGCACAGGGACGAGGCTACACCTTC